This record concerns one TCR beta chain sequence. Its antigen remains unknown. The sample comes from a study of T cells after yellow fever vaccination. Study outcomes and limitations: Clonotypes found in both CD4 and CD8 compartments made up a small share. Contaminating bulk clonotypes could be abundant in FACS-sorted repertoires. Clones from primary vaccination mostly reappeared after the booster (96% CD4, about 88% CD8).

TCRdb itself ran the 5' RACE reads through MiXCR, one entry per CDR3 protein. The data contain 500,000 to 650,000 distinct CDR3 sequences, roughly a sixth of them seen just once; the ten biggest clones take up 15% to 20%. Germline loops: CDR1 DFQATT, CDR2 SNEGSKA (reference sequence). The ends were cut back, 2 bases at V and 1 base at J, with 11 bases in the middle. The CDR3 consists of 14 residues. The chain is built from TRBV20-1 and TRBJ2-5; a weak D match, TRBD2 (6 bases). This specimen consisted of PBMCs, obtained 5 days after the first yellow fever vaccination. The TCR sequence derives from a man between 18 and 29 years old who received the YFV17D yellow fever vaccine. CDR3 protein: CSARTSWTQETQYF. The CDR3 DNA follows: TGCAGTGCTAGAACTAGCTGGACCCAAGAGACCCAGTACTTC.